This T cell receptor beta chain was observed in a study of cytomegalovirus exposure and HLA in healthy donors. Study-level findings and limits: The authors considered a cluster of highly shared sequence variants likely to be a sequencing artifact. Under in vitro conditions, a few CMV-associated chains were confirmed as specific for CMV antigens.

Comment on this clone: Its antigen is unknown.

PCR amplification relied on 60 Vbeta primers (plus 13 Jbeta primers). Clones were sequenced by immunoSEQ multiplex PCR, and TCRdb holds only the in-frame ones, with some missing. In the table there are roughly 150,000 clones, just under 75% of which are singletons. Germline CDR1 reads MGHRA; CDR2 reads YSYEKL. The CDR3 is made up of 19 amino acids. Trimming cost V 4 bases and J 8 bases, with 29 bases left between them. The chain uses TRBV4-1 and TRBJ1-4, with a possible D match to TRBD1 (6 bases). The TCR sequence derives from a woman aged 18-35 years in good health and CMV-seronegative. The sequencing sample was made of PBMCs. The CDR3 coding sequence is TGCGCCAGCAGCCCAAATCCCTTCCGACAGGCCACCGGGGAGGAAAAACTGTTTTTT. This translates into CASSPNPFRQATGEEKLFF.